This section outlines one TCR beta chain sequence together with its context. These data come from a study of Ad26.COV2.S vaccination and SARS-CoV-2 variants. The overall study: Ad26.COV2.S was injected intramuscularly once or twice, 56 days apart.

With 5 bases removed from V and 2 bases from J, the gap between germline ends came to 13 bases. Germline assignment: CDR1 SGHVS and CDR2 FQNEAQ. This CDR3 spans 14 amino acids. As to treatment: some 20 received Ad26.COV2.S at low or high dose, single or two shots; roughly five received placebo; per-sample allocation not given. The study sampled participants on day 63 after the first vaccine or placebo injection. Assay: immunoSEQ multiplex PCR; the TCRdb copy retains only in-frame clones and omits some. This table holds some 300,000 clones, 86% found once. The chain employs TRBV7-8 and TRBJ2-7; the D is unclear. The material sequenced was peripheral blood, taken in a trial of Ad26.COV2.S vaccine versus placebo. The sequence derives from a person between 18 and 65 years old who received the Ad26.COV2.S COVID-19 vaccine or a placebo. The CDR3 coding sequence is TGTGCCAGCAGCGTCCACCCGAATCCCTACGAGCAGTACTTC. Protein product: CASSVHPNPYEQYF.